The sequence of this TCR beta chain was determined in a study of identical twins. Study observations and caveats: For cord blood, abundant beta clonotypes had fewer insertions, unlike memory repertoires, which showed none. Excess twin sharing in beta out-of-frame sequences was weaker.

Unmatched junction bases numbered 5, after V lost 4 bases and J lost 2 bases. The CDR3 has 15 residues. Germline V gene lookup returns CDR1 LNHDA and CDR2 SQIVND (reference sequence). TCRdb re-analysed the 5' RACE reads in MiXCR, keeping a single row per CDR3 protein. The sample has about 100,000 distinct CDR3 sequences; 5.9% are singletons. This clonotype was picked up a small number of times. Its antigen is not identified. The origin of this receptor is a woman aged 45-59 years in good health. Input material: memory T cells sorted from blood. The chain links TRBV19 to TRBJ1-5; 7 nucleotides align to TRBD1. The DNA for the CDR3 is TGTGCCAGTAGTAACAGGGGAGGGGGCAATCAGCCCCAGCATTTT. It codes for CASSNRGGGNQPQHF.